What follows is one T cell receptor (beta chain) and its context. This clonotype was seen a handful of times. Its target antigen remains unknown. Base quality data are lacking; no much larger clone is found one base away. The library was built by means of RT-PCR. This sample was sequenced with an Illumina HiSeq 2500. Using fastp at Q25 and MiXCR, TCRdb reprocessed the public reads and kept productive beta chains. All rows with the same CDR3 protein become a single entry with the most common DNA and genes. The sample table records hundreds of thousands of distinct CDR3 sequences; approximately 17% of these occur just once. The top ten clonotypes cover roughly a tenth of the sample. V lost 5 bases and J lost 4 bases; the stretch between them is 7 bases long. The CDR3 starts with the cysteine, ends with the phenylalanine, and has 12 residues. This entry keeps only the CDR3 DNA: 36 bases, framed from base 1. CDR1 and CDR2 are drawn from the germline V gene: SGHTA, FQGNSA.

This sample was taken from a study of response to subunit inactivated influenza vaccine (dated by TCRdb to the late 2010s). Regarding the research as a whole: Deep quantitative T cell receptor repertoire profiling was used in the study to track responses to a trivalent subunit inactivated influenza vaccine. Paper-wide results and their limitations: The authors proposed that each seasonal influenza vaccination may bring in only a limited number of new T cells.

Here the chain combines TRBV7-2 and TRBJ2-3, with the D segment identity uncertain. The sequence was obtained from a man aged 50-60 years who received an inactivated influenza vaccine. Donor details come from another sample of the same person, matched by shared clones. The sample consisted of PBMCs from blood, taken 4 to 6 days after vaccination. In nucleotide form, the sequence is TGTGCCAGCAGCCGGAAGGCAGATACGCAGTATTTT. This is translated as CASSRKADTQYF.